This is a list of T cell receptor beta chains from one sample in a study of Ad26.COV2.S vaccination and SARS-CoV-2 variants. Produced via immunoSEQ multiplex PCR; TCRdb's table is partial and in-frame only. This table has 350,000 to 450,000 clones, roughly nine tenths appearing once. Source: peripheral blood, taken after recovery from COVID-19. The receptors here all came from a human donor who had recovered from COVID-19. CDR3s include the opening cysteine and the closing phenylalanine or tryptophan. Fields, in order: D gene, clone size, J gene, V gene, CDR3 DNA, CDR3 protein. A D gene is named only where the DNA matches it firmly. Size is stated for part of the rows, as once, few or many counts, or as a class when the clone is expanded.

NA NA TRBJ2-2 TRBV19 TGTGCCACCAGACTCCCGACAACCCTGGACACCGGGGAGCTGTTTTTT CATRLPTTLDTGELFF
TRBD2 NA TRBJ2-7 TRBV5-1 TGCGCCAGCAGCTTTACCGGGCTAGCGGGGACCTACGAGCAGTACTTC CASSFTGLAGTYEQYF
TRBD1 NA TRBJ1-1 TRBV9 TGTGCCAGCAGCGCCCCAGGGGGCACTGAAGCTTTCTTT CASSAPGGTEAFF
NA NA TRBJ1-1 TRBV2 TGTGCCACCGCTGGCCCCATGAACACTGAAGCTTTCTTT CATAGPMNTEAFF
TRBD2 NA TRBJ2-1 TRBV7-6 TGTGCCAGCAGCTTACACCTAGCGGGGGTCTACAATGAGCAGTTCTTC CASSLHLAGVYNEQFF
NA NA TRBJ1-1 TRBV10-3 TGTGCCATCAGTGTGTTAGGCCCCACTGAAGCTTTCTTT CAISVLGPTEAFF
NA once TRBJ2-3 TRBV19 TGTGCCAGTAGTACGAAACAGGCAGATACGCAGTATTTT CASSTKQADTQYF
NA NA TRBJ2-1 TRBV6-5 TGTGCCAGCAGTACATTTCGGGACGACGACGATGAGCAGTTCTTC CASSTFRDDDDEQFF
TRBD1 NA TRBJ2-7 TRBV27 TGTGCCAGCAGTCCGCGGGACAGGGGTGGGTCCTACGAGCAGTACTTC CASSPRDRGGSYEQYF
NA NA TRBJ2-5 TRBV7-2 NA CASSSFGPGELETQYF
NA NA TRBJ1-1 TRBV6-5 TGTGCCAGCAGTTCACCCCGGCTGGGGTCTGAAGCTTTCTTT CASSSPRLGSEAFF
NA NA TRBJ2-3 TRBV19 TGTGCCAGTAGTCCCTCCCAGGGGATAGGCGATACGCAGTATTTT CASSPSQGIGDTQYF
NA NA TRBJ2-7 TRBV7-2 TGTGCCAGCAGCCCTACAGGGGACTATCGCTACGAGCAGTACTTC CASSPTGDYRYEQYF
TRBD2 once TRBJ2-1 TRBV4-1 TGCGCCAGCAGCGACGGGGGGTGGGATGAGCAGTTCTTC CASSDGGWDEQFF
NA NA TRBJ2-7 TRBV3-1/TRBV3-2 TGTGCCAGCAGCCCGGGCGGGGGCCTCATCTACGAGCAGTACTTC CASSPGGGLIYEQYF
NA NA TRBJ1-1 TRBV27 TGTGCCAGCAGCCTCCGGGGCACTGAAGCTTTCTTT CASSLRGTEAFF
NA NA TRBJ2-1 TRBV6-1 TGTGCCAGCAGTGAAAGCTTACTGGGCGTCTACAATGAGCAGTTCTTC CASSESLLGVYNEQFF
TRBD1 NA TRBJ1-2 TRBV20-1 TGCAGTGCTGGACAGGGCGGTGGCTACACCTTC CSAGQGGGYTF
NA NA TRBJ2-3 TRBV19 TGTGCCAGTAGTATCCGGGGAAGCACAGATACGCAGTATTTT CASSIRGSTDTQYF
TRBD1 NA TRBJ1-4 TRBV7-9 TGTGCCGCTCAGGGGGGGAGCACTAATGAAAAACTGTTTTTT CAAQGGSTNEKLFF
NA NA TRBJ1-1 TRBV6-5 TGTGCCAGCAAACCGGGGGTGGGCACTGAAGCTTTCTTT CASKPGVGTEAFF
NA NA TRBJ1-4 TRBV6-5 TGTGCCAGCAGTAATAGTGAAAAACTGTTTTTT CASSNSEKLFF
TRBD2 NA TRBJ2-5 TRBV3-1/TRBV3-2 TGTGCCAGCAGCCAAATGACTAGCGTAGAGACCCAGTACTTC CASSQMTSVETQYF
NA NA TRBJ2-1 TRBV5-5 TGTGCCAGCAGCCATAACAATGAGCAGTTCTTC CASSHNNEQFF
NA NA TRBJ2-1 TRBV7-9 TGTGCCAGCAGCTTATTCGATGAGCAGTTCTTC CASSLFDEQFF
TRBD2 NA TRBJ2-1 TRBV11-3 TGTGCCAGCAGCCCTCGGACTAGCGGGGGGGCCGGTAATGAGCAGTTCTTC CASSPRTSGGAGNEQFF
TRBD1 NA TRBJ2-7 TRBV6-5 TGTGCCAGCACTCCGGGACAGGGGGGTTCCTACGAGCAGTACTTC CASTPGQGGSYEQYF
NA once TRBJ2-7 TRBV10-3 TGTGCCTTCCGAGACGCGGTTACCTACGAGCAGTACTTC CAFRDAVTYEQYF
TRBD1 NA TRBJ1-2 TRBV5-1 TGCGCCAGCAGCCTTGGGACAGAGTCCTTCTATGGCTACACCTTC CASSLGTESFYGYTF
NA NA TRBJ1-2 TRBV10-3 TGTGCCATCAGGCCCCCCCAGGGAGTTAACTATGGCTACACCTTC CAIRPPQGVNYGYTF